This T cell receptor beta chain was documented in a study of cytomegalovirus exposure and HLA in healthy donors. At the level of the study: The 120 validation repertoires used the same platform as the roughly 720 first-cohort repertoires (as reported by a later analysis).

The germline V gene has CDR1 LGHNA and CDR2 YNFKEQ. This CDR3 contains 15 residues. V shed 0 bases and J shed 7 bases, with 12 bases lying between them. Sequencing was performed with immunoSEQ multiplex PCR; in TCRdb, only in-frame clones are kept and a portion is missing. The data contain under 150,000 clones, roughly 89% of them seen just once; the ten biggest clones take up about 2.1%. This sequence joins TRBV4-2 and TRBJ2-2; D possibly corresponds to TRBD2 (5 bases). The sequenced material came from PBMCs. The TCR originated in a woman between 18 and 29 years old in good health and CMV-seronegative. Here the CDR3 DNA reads TGTGCCAGCAGCCAAGAAGGTGTCGGGGTCGGGGAGCTGTTTTTT. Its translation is CASSQEGVGVGELFF.